The present entry profiles one T cell receptor (beta chain) with its context. The sample comes from a study of control samples from healthy donors and cancer patients. Using immunoSEQ multiplex PCR, the repertoire was profiled, and TCRdb retains in-frame clones only, with some absent. The data hold around 93,000 clones, with roughly 92% observed a single time. The CDR3 has 12 amino acids. Trimming cost V 0 bases and J 5 bases, with 4 bases left between them. Germline values: CDR1 MNHNY, CDR2 SVGAGI (reference sequence). The sample taken for sequencing was blood. V and J are TRBV6-6 and TRBJ2-5; D call uncertain. The TCR was taken from a human donor in good health. The donor label of this sample is uncertain. The DNA for the CDR3 is TGTGCCAGCAGTTACTCGCCGGAGACCCAGTACTTC. Residues: CASSYSPETQYF.